This TCR beta chain was captured by sequencing in a study of T cell responses to AZD1222 COVID-19 vaccine. The length of the CDR3 is 14 residues. In germline, CDR1 is MNHEY, CDR2 SMNVEV (reference sequence). The germline V and J ends were trimmed by 3 bases and 8 bases, with 13 bases remaining between them. Produced via immunoSEQ multiplex PCR; TCRdb's table is partial and in-frame only. The sample has about 130,000 clones, 80% to 90% seen once. The sequence derives from an adult in good health. Sequencing used peripheral blood, obtained on day 0 of AZD1222 vaccination. This chain joins TRBV27 and TRBJ1-4; the D gene is possibly TRBD1 (6 bases). The CDR3 nucleotides are TGTGCCAGCAGTTTGGGGACCCAGGGGGAAAAACTGTTTTTT. It is translated as CASSLGTQGEKLFF.